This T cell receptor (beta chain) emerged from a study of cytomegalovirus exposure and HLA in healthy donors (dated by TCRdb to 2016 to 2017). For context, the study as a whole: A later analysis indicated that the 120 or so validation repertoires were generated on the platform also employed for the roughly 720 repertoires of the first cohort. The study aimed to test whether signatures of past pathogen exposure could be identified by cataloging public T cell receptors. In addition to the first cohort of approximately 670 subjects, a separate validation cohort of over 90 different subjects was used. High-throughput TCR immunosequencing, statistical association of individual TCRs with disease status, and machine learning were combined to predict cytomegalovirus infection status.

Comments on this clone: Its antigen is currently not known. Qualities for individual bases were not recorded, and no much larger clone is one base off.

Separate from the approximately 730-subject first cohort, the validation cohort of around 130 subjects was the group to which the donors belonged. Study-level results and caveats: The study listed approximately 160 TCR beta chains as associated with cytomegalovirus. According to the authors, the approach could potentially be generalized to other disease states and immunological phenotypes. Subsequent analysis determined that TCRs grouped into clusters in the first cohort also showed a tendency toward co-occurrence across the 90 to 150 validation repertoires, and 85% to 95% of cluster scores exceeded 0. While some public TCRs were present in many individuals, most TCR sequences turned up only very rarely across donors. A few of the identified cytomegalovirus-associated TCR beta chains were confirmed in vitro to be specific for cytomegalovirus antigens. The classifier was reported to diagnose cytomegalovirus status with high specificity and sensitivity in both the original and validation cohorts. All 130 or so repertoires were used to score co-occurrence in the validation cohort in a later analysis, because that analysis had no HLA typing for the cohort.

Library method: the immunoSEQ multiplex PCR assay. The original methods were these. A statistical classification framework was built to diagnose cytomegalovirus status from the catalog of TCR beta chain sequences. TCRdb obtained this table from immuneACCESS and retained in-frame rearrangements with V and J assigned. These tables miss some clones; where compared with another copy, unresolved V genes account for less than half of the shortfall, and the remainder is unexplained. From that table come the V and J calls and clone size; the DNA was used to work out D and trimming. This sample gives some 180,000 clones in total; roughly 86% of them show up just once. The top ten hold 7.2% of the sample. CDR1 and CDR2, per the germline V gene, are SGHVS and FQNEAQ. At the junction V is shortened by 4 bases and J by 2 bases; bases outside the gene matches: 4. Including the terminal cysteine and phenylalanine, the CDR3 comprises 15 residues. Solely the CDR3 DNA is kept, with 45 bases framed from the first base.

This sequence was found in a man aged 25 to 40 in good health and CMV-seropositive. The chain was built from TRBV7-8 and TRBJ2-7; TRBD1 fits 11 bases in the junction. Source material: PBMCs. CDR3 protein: CASSSGTGGTYEQYF. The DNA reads TGTGCCAGCAGCTCAGGGACAGGGGGTACCTACGAGCAGTACTTC.